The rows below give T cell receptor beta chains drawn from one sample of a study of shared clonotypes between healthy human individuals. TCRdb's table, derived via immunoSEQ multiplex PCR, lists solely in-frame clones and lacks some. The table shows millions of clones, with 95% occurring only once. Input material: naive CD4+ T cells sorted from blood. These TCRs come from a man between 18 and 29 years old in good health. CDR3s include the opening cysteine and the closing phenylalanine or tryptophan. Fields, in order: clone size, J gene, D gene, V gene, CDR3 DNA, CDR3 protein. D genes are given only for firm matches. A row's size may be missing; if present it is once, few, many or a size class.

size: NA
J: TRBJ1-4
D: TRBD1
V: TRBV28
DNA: TGTGCCAGCAGTTTTGTACCAGGGGGCTGGGAGGCTAATGAAAAACTGTTTTTT
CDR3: CASSFVPGGWEANEKLFF

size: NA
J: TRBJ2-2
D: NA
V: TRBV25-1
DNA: TGTGCCAGCGGTACTAGGGGTACCGGGGAGCTGTTTTTT
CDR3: CASGTRGTGELFF

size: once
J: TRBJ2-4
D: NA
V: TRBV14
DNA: TGTGCCAGCAGCCGCCGAGGGCCCTCGGCCAAAAACATTCAGTACTTC
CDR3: CASSRRGPSAKNIQYF

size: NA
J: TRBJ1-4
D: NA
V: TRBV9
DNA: TGTGCCAGCAGCTTATCCCCCGGGGGGAATGAAAAACTGTTTTTT
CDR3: CASSLSPGGNEKLFF

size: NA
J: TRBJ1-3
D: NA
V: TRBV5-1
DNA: TGCGCCAGCAGCTCGGCTCCCAGCTCTGGAAACACCATATATTTT
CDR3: CASSSAPSSGNTIYF

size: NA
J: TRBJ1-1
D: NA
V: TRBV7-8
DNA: TGTGCCAGCAGCTTTCAGGGGCCAAACACTGAAGCTTTCTTT
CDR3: CASSFQGPNTEAFF

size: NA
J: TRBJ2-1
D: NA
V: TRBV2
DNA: TGTGCCAGCAGTGAGATGAGCTCCTACAATGAGCAGTTCTTC
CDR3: CASSEMSSYNEQFF

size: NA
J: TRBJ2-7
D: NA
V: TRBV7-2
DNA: TGTGCCAGCAGCTCCGTATCCGGGCCCAACTACGAGCAGTACTTC
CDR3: CASSSVSGPNYEQYF

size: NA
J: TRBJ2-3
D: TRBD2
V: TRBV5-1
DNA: TGCGCCAGCAAAGGGTGGCTAGCGGGTCCCTACACAGATACGCAGTATTTT
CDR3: CASKGWLAGPYTDTQYF

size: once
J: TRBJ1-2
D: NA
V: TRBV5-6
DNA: TGTGCCAGCAGCCCGGACGAGGGGTATGGCTACACCTTC
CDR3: CASSPDEGYGYTF

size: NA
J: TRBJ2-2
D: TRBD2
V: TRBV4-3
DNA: TGCGCCAGCAGCCAAGATTGGGGGCTAGCGGGAGGGCCCATCGGGGAGCTGTTTTTT
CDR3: CASSQDWGLAGGPIGELFF

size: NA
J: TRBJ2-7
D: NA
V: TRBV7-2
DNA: TGTGCCAGCAGCTTAGTTCCCCAGCACTACGAGCAGTACTTC
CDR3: CASSLVPQHYEQYF

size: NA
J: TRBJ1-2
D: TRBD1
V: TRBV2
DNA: TGTGCCAGCAGACCGACAGGGGATGGCTACACCTTC
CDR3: CASRPTGDGYTF

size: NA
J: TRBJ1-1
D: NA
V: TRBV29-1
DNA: TGCAGCGTTGTCAGATTTTGGCCTACTGAAGCTTTCTTT
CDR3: CSVVRFWPTEAFF

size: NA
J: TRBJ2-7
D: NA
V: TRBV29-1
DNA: TGCAGCGTTGAAAGTGAAAGAAAGCACGAGCAGTACTTC
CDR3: CSVESERKHEQYF

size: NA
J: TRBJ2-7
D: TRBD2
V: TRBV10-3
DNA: TGTGCCACCCACGGGCTAGCGGGGGGGGCCTCTGGCCGCTACGAGCAGTACTTC
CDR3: CATHGLAGGASGRYEQYF

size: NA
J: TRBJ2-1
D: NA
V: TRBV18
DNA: TGTGCCAGCTCACCGCCAGGAGAGCTCTCCTACAATGAGCAGTTCTTC
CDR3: CASSPPGELSYNEQFF

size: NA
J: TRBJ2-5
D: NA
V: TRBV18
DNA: TGTGCCAGCTCACCAGGCCAGATTAGTCAGACCCAGTACTTC
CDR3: CASSPGQISQTQYF

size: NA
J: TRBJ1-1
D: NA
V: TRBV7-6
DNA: TGTGCCAGCAGCGTTCAGGGCACTGAAGCTTTCTTT
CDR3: CASSVQGTEAFF

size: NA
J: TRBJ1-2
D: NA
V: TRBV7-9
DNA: TGTGCCAGCAGCCCCACGGCGGGGGAGCTGCGAGGCTACACCTTC
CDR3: CASSPTAGELRGYTF

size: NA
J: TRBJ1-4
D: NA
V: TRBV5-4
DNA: TGTGCCAGCAGCCTCTACACGAAAGGAGCAACTAATGAAAAACTGTTTTTT
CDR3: CASSLYTKGATNEKLFF

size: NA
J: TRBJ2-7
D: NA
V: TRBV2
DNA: TGTGCCAGCAGTCCAGATGGGGGGAGAACCTACGAGCAGTACTTC
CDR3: CASSPDGGRTYEQYF

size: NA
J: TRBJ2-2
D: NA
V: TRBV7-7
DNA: TGTGCTAGCAGCCCAGACCCGAACACCGGGGAGCTGTTTTTT
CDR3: CASSPDPNTGELFF

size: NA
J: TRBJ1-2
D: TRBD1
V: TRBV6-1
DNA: TGTGCCAGCACCCGAGACAGGGCAAGCTATGGCTACACCTTC
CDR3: CASTRDRASYGYTF

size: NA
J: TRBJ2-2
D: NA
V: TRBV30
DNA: TGTGCCTGGAGTGTACAGGCAGCCACCGGGGAGCTGTTTTTT
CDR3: CAWSVQAATGELFF

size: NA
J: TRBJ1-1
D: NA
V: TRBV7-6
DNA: TGTGCCAGCAGCTTACTCGGGCAGGGGAACACTGAAGCTTTCTTT
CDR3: CASSLLGQGNTEAFF

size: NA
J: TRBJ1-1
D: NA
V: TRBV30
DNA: TGTGCCTGGTCGACAGACCCACAGTCTGAAGCTTTCTTT
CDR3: CAWSTDPQSEAFF

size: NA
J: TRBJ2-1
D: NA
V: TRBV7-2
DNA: TGTGCCATCCTCCTAGGGGACTGGTTCTACAATGAGCAGTTCTTC
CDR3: CAILLGDWFYNEQFF

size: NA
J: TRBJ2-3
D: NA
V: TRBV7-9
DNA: TGTGCCAGCAGCTTATTGGGTTCAGATACGCAGTATTTT
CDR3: CASSLLGSDTQYF

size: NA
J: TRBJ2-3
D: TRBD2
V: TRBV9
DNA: TGTGCCAGCAGCGTAGGCGGGGGGGACACAGATACGCAGTATTTT
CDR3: CASSVGGGDTDTQYF